This T cell receptor beta chain was captured in a study of T-cell reconstitution after alpha-beta-depleted transplantation in children (dated by TCRdb to 2016 to 2017). With regard to the full study: Using TCR repertoire profiling, the study followed T-cell immune reconstitution in a quantitative way in children after TCRalphabeta/CD19-depleted allogeneic hematopoietic cell transplantation.

Comment on this clonotype: Its antigen specificity is not known. Qualities for individual bases were not recorded, and no much larger clone is one base off.

The junction carries 9 bases between V and J, which are trimmed by 6 bases and 7 bases respectively. Taken from cysteine to phenylalanine, the CDR3 has 11 residues. Only the CDR3 DNA stays, 33 bases, in frame from base 1. CDR1 is given as DFQATT and CDR2 as SNEGSKA, both from the germline V gene (reference sequence). Receptors were amplified or captured by PCR. Sequencing instrument: Illumina HiSeq 2500. To normalize quantification of the TCRbeta repertoire, the TCR libraries were built with molecular barcoding that relied on unique molecular identifiers. Starting from the raw public reads, TCRdb applied fastp trimming at Q25, assembled clones with MiXCR and retained in-frame beta chains. Here each entry gathers all rows of one CDR3 protein and keeps the most common genes and DNA. The sample has approximately 350,000 distinct CDR3 sequences on record, about 9.4% of them singletons. Around 2.5% of the sample is in the top ten clones.

The sequencing here drew on PBMCs from the stem cell graft donor, taken from the stem cell graft. This sequence originates from a human donor who donated a stem cell graft to a child with acute lymphoblastic leukemia. The sequence is built from TRBV20-1 and TRBJ1-4, with TRBD1 as a weak D call on 5 bases. The CDR3 protein: CSAPRGEKLFF. The sequenced DNA is TGCAGTGCCCCAAGGGGTGAAAAACTGTTTTTT.